The sequence of this T cell receptor beta chain was determined in a study of T cells in localized non-small cell lung cancer. Germline-derived CDR1 and CDR2 are SGHTA and FQGNSA. V lost 5 bases, J lost 5 bases, and 9 bases stayed unmatched. This CDR3 has 15 residues. The assay was immunoSEQ multiplex PCR, and TCRdb's table has in-frame clones only and misses some. This table has over 20,000 clones, roughly 90% appearing once. For this clone: Its antigen is as yet unknown.

The study, taken as a whole, reports: Adjacent lung exhibited a median of about 50 among the 100 most abundant tumor clones. Clonality of T cells reached its maximum in uninvolved adjacent lung, surpassing tumor. Higher blood T cell density tracked longer overall survival.

The receptor comes from a woman aged 35 to 70 with stage I lung adenocarcinoma. This specimen was peripheral blood, taken before any cancer treatment. V is TRBV7-2 and J is TRBJ2-5; TRBD2 aligns across 9 bases. CDR3: CASSPSGTSRETQYF. The CDR3 coding sequence is TGTGCCAGCAGCCCCTCCGGGACTAGCAGGGAGACCCAGTACTTC.